There are a few counts of the clone carrying this T cell receptor beta chain. The record originates from a study of blood T cell repertoires in COVID-19. As for the study in general: Some COVID-19 samples were acute and others convalescent; all came from the United States, Italy and Spain. PBMCs, B-cell-depleted T cells, or T cells were the source of the cDNA or gDNA that made up the material.

The CDR3 runs 16 residues. J lost 6 bases, V lost 4 bases, and 15 bases had no gene match. Germline CDR1 is MNHNS and CDR2 is SASEGT. Clones were sequenced by immunoSEQ multiplex PCR, and TCRdb holds only the in-frame ones, with some missing. This table holds roughly 250,000 clones, around 80% found once. The V call is TRBV6-1, the J call TRBJ2-7; TRBD1 agrees at 7 bases. The source is a man aged 35-49 years with active or convalescent COVID-19. The sequencing sample was made of peripheral blood. CDR3 bases: TGTGCCAGCAGTGGGGAAGGGGGCGCAACAAGGCCCGAGCAGTACTTC. Residues: CASSGEGGATRPEQYF.